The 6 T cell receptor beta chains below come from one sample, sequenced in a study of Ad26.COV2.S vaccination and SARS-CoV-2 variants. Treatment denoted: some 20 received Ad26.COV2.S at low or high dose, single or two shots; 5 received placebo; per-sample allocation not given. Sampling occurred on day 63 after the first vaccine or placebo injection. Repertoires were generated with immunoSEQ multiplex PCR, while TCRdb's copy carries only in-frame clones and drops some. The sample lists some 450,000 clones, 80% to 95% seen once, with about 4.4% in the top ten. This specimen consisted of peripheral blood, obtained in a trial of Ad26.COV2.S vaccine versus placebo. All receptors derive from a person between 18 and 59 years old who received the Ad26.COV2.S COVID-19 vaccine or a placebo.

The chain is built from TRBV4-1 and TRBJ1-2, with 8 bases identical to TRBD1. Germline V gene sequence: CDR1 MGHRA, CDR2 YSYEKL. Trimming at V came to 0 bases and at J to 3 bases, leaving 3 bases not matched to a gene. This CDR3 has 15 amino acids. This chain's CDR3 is CASSQDTDRDYGYTF. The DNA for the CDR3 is TGCGCCAGCAGCCAAGATACGGACAGGGACTATGGCTACACCTTC.

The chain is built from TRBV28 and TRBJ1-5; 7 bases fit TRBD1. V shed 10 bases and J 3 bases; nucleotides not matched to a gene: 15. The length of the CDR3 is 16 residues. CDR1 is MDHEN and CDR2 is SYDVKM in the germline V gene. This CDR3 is CATIRGQARYNQPQHF. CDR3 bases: TGTGCCACCATAAGGGGGCAGGCAAGGTACAATCAGCCCCAGCATTTT.

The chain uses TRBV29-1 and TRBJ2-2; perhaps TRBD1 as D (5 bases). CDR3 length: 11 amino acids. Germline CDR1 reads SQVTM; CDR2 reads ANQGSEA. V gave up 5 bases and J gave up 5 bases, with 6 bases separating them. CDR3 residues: CSVRQTGELFF. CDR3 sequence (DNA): TGCAGCGTTAGACAGACCGGGGAGCTGTTTTTT.

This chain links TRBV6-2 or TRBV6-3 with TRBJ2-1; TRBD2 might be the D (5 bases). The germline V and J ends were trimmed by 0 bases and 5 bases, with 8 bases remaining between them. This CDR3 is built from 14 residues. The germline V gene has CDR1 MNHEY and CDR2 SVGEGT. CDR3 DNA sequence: TGTGCCAGCAGTTACTCGAGCGGCAACAATGAGCAGTTCTTC. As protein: CASSYSSGNNEQFF.

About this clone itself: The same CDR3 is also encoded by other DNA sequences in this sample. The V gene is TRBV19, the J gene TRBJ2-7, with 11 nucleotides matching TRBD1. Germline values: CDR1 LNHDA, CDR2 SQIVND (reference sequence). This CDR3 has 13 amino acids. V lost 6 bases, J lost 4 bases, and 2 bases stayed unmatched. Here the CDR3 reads CASSRDRGYEQYF. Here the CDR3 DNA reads TGTGCCAGTAGCCGGGACAGGGGGTACGAGCAGTACTTC.

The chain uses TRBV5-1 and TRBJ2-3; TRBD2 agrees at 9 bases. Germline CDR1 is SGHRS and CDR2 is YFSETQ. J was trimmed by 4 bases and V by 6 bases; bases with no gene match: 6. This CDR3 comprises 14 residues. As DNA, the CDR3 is TGCGCCAGCACCCCCAGCGGGAGGTCAGATACGCAGTATTTT. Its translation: CASTPSGRSDTQYF.